This T cell receptor beta chain was found in a study of control samples from healthy donors and cancer patients. Clones were sequenced by immunoSEQ multiplex PCR, and TCRdb holds only the in-frame ones, with some missing. Of about 95,000 clones in the sample, over 80% were seen once. CDR1 is LNHDA and CDR2 is SQIVND in the germline V gene (reference sequence). Deletions cut 5 bases from V and 1 base from J, with 16 bases between. CDR3 length: 16 amino acids. Source material: blood. The rearrangement links TRBV19 to TRBJ2-3; D gene ambiguous. The origin of this receptor is a man aged 25 to 40 in good health. Written as DNA, the CDR3 is TGTGCCAGTAGTCCAACCCTACTTGATCGCACAGATACGCAGTATTTT. It codes for CASSPTLLDRTDTQYF.